Listed below are T cell receptor beta chains from one sample, sequenced in a study of T cells in Graves' hyperthyroidism and ophthalmopathy. TCRdb re-derived calls from the multiplex PCR reads in MiXCR, one entry per CDR3 protein. This sample has about 340,000 distinct CDR3 sequences; roughly 23% occur once, and the top ten carry around 45%. Sequenced material: blood. The receptors were sampled from a woman aged 45-65 years with Graves' hyperthyroidism. Each CDR3 is given without its conserved first and last residue. Rows give clone size only sometimes, using once, few, many, or a class for an expanded clone.

clone_size | v_call | cdr3_aa
. | TRBV7-2 | ATTAGGRTGELF
. | TRBV20-1 | SAVLGLAGALTGELF
few | TRBV7-8 | ASSLALGTGNLSPLH
few | TRBV6-1 | ASSTTGVTQDTQY
many | TRBV12-3/TRBV12-4 | ASRNRDLSYEQY
. | TRBV12-3/TRBV12-4 | ASSRLADMSGELF
few | TRBV25-1 | ASSGIGQGFGYT
few | TRBV30 | AWSVLGGNTIY
many | TRBV7-6 | ASSPSGNSVNEQF
few | TRBV20-1 | SAIDTYNEQF
many | TRBV15 | ATSRETSDGELF
. | TRBV18 | ASSPLFTGELF
. | TRBV11-2 | ASSKLTSGSSLHEQF
once | TRBV29-1 | SVQGLMNTEAF
few | TRBV6-6 | ASSYPGATGELF
few | TRBV10-3 | AIRGGVNEQF
many | TRBV7-2 | ASSTRQGRDTQY
many | TRBV20-1 | SASLGNEQF
. | TRBV28 | ASSLGSGRSADTQY
many | TRBV27 | ASSANYGGGRWNTEAF
many | TRBV2 | ASSVGSSGRETQY
many | TRBV7-9 | ASSRGESYEQY
many | TRBV12-3/TRBV12-4 | ASRRLFTEAF
many | TRBV28 | ASSLGQGRQETQY
many | TRBV28 | ASSYRNQETQY
few | TRBV19 | ASSGTGYNSPLH
many | TRBV7-2 | ASSKGGAGVPYEQY
. | TRBV6-1 | ASSEWGLQPQH
many | TRBV13 | ASSSRRQGATEKLF
many | TRBV5-1 | ASSPLGTSNQPQH
. | TRBV9 | ASSPGGSGTDTQY
few | TRBV7-8 | ASSLGHGGLAGPNEQF